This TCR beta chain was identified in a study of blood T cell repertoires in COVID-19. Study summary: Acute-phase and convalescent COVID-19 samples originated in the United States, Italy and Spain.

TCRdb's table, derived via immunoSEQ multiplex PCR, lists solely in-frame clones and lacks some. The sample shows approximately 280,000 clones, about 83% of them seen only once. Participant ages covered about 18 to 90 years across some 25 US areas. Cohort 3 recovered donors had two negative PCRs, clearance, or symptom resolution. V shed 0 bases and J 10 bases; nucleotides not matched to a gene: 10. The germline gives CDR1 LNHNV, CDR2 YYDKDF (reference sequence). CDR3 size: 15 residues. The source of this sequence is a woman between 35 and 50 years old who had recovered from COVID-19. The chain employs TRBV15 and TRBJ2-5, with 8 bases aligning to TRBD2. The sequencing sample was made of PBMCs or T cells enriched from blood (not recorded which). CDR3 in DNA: TGTGCCACCAGCAGAGATTTCGCCGGGACTAGTATCCAGTACTTC. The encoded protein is CATSRDFAGTSIQYF.